This T cell receptor (beta chain) was found in a study of vaccination effects on CD4 cells after COVID-19. As for this clone: Its antigen is unidentified.

Under the ViraFEST assay, PBMC were stimulated with viral peptide pools so that antigen-specific CD4+ T cells expanded. Sequencing was performed afterwards. Having been cultured for around ten days, the cells underwent CD4+ T cell isolation. Participants completed two doses of the BNT162b2 or mRNA-1273 vaccine. Assay used: immunoSEQ multiplex PCR; TCRdb lists only in-frame clones, some missing. The table includes about 59,000 clones, approximately 78% detected once. The V gene end was trimmed by 6 bases and the J gene end by 7 bases; junction bases not matched to a gene: 7. The CDR3 loop spans 14 amino acids. The germline CDR1 and CDR2 sequences are KGHSH and LQKENI.

Here the sequenced sample was CD4+ T cells from PBMCs cultured with HCoV-OC43 spike peptides, taken after COVID-19 vaccination. Documented subset: HCoV-OC43 spike overlapping peptide pool stimulation. V usage is TRBV18 and J usage is TRBJ1-2; 11 bases map to TRBD1. The sequence derives from a human donor who received a COVID-19 vaccine. The CDR3 sequence: CASSPGQGAVGYTF. The CDR3 nucleotides are TGTGCCAGCTCCCCTGGACAGGGGGCGGTTGGCTACACCTTC.